This T cell receptor beta chain was found in a study of blood T cells in healthy people across ages. Study-wide results and limits: Unknown CMV status may confound age-related changes in expanded clones. As age increased, TCR beta diversity per million T cells fell in a roughly linear fashion.

Each sample yielded at least 7 million isolated PBMCs. There are a few counts of this clonotype. Its antigen is as yet unknown. A second roughly 6 to 12 cycle PCR used barcoded and J-beta primers. A single record per CDR3 protein comes from TCRdb applying MiXCR to the 5' RACE reads. Of fewer than 900,000 distinct CDR3 sequences listed, 43% are singletons. Germline loops: CDR1 MNHEY, CDR2 SVGEGT. Trimming shortened V by 6 bases and J by 2 bases, and 13 bases separated the two germline ends. CDR3 size: 14 residues. The sequence was collected from a woman aged 60-70 years in good health. The chain is built from TRBV6-2 or TRBV6-3 and TRBJ1-2; D uncertain. The sample was blood. The DNA for the CDR3 is TGTGCCAGCAGCCCCCATACTGGAAACTATGGCTACACCTTC. It specifies CASSPHTGNYGYTF.